The 2 T cell receptor beta chains listed next were all sequenced from one sample in a study of T cell responses to AZD1222 COVID-19 vaccine. Sequenced by immunoSEQ multiplex PCR; TCRdb stores in-frame clones only, minus some. The sample contains under 95,000 clones, approximately 83% of which appear only once. The specimen was peripheral blood, collected 28 days after the second AZD1222 dose. Receptors were obtained from an adult who received the AZD1222 COVID-19 vaccine.

This clone was seen a single time. The chain is built from TRBV6-5 and TRBJ1-2, with D possibly matching TRBD1 (6 bases). Germline V gene data show CDR1 as MNHEY and CDR2 as SVGAGI. Deletions cut 7 bases from V and 10 bases from J, with 16 bases between. The CDR3 is 12 amino acids. The CDR3 DNA reads as TGTGCCAGCAAAGATTACAGGGAAGCCTACACCTTC. It codes for CASKDYREAYTF.

This clone is labeled as medium-sized. The chain employs TRBV7-8 and TRBJ1-3, with unresolved D. The ends were cut back, 6 bases at V and 3 bases at J, with 6 bases in the middle. The germline V gene has CDR1 SGHVS and CDR2 FQNEAQ. The CDR3 extends over 12 amino acids. Here the CDR3 DNA reads TGTGCCAGCAGTCCCGATGGAAACACCATATATTTT. This sequence encodes CASSPDGNTIYF.